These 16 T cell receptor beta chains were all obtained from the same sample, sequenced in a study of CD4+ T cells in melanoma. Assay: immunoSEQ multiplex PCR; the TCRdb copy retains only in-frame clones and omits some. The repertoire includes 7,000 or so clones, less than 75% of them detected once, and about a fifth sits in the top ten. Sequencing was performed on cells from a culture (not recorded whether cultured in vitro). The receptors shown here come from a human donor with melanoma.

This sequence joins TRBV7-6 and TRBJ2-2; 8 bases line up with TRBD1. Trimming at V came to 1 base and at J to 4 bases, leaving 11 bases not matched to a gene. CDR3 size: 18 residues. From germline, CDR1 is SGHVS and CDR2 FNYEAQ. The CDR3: CASSLDVHDRGGTGELFF. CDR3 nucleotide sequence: TGTGCCAGCAGCTTAGATGTACATGACAGGGGTGGCACCGGGGAGCTGTTTTTT.

The CDR3 DNA follows: TGTGCCAGCAGCCAATCTAACAGTCCCCACGAGCAGTACTTC. Protein: CASSQSNSPHEQYF. This chain connects TRBV16 to TRBJ2-7; no clear D. This CDR3 spans 14 amino acids. V was clipped by 0 bases and J by 5 bases, with 11 bases between them. Germline CDR1 KGHSY, CDR2 FQNENV. Variable domain in full (rest from reference TRBV16 and TRBJ2-7): GEEVAQTPKHLVRGEGQKAKLYCAPIKGHSYVFWYQQVLKNEFKFLISFQNENVFDETGMPKERFSAKCLPNSPCSLEIQATKLEDSAVYFCASSQSNSPHEQYFGPGTRLTVT.

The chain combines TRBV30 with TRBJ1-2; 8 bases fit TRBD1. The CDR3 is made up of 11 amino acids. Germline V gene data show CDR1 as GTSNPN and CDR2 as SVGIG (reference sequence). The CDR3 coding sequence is TGTTCAAGCAGGGGGCCCTATGGCTACACCTTC. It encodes CSSRGPYGYTF.

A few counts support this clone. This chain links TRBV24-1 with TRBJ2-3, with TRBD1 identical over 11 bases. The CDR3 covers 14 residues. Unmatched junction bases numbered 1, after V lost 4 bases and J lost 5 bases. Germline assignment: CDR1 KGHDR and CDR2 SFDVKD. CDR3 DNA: TGTGCCACCAGTGAGGGGACAGGGGGAGATACGCAGTATTTT. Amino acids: CATSEGTGGDTQYF.

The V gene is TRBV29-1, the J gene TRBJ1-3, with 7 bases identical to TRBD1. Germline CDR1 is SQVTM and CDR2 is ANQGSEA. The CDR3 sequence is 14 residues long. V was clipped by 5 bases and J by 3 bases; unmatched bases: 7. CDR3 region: CSVRLTGIGNTIYF. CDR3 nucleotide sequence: TGCAGCGTTCGCCTGACAGGGATTGGAAACACCATATATTTT.

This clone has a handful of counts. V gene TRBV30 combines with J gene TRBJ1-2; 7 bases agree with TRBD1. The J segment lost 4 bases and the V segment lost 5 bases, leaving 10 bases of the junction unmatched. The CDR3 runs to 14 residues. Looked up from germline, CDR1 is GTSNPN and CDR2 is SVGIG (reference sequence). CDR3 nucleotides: TGTGCCTGGGAGAACAGGGGTGCCCTCTATGGCTACACCTTC. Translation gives CAWENRGALYGYTF.

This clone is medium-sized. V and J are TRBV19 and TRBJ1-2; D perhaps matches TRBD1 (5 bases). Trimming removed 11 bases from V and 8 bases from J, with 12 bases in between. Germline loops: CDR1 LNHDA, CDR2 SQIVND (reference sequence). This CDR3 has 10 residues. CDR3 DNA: TGTGCCCCCGAGGGGTTCGGCTACACCTTC. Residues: CAPEGFGYTF.

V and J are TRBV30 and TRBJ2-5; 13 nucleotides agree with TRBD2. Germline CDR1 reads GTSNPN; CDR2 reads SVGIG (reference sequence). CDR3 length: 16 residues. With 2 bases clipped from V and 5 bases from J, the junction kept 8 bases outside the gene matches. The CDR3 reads CAWSLLAGGPGETQYF. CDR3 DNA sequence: TGTGCCTGGAGTCTACTAGCGGGGGGGCCAGGGGAGACCCAGTACTTC.

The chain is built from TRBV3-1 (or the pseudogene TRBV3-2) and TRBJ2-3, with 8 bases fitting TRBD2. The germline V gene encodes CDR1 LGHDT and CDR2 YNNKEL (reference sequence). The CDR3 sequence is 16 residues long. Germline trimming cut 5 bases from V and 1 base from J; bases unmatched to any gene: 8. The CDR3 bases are TGTGCCAGCAGCGGGCTGGGAGCGGGGGGCACAGATACGCAGTATTTT. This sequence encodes CASSGLGAGGTDTQYF.

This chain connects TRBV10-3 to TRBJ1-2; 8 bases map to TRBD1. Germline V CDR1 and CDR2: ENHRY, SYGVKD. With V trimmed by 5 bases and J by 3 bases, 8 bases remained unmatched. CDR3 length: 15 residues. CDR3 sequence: CAISTDATGDYGYTF. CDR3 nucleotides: TGTGCCATCAGTACCGACGCGACAGGGGACTATGGCTACACCTTC.

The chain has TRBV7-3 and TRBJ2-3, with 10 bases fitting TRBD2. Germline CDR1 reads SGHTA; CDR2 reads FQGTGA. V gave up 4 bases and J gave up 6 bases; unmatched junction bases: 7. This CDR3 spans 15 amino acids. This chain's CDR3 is CASSSDLLAGDTQYF. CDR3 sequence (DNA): TGTGCCAGCAGCTCCGACCTACTAGCGGGGGATACGCAGTATTTT.

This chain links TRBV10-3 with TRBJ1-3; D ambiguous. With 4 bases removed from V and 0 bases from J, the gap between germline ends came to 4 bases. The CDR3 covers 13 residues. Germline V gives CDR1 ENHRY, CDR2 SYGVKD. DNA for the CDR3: TGTGCCATCAGTGGCAGCTCTGGAAACACCATATATTTT. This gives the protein CAISGSSGNTIYF.

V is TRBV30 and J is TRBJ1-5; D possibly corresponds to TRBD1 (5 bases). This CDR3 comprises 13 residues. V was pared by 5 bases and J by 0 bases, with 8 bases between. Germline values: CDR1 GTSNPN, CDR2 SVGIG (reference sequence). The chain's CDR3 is CAWGHYSNQPQHF. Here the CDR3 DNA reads TGTGCCTGGGGACATTATAGCAATCAGCCCCAGCATTTT.

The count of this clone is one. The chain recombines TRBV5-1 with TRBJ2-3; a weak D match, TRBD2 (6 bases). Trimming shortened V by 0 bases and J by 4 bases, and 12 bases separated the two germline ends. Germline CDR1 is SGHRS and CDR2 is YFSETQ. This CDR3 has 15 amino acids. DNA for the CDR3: TGCGCCAGCAGCTTGGAGGGCAGGGAGGCAGATACGCAGTATTTT. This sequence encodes CASSLEGREADTQYF.

CDR3 nucleotides: TGTGCCAGCAGCTTGGCCGGGCGGAGCAATCAGCCCCAGCATTTT. This sequence encodes CASSLAGRSNQPQHF. This chain uses TRBV5-6 with TRBJ1-5; no firm D call. The V and J ends lost 0 bases and 1 base respectively, with 8 bases between them. The CDR3 contains 15 residues. Germline loops: CDR1 SGHDT, CDR2 YYEEEE.

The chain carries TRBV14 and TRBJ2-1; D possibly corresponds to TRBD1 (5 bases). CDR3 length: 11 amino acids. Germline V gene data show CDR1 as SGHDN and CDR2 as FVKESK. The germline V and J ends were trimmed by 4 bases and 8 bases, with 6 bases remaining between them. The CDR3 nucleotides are TGTGCCAGCAGCCTGGGGCATGAGCAGTTCTTC. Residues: CASSLGHEQFF.